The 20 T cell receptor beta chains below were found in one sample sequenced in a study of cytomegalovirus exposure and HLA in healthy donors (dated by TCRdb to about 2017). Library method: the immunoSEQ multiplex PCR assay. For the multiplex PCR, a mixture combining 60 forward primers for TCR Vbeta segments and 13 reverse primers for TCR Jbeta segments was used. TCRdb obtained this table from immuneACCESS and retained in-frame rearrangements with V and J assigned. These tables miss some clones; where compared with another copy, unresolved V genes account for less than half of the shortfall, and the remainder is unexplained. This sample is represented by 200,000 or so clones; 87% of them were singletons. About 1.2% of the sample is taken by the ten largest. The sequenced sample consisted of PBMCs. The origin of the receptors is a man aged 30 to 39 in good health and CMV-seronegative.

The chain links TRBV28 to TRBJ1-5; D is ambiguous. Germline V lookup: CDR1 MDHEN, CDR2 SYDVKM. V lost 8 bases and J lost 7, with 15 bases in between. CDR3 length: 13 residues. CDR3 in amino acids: CASQPSLSQPQHF. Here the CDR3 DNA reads TGTGCCAGCCAACCCTCACTCTCCCAGCCCCAGCATTTT.

CDR3 DNA: TGTGCCAGCTCACCCCGGACAGGAGGCCCCTACAATGAGCAGTTCTTC. It specifies CASSPRTGGPYNEQFF. The J gene is TRBJ2-1, the V gene TRBV18; 7 bases line up with TRBD1. The length of the CDR3 is 16 residues. V gave up 3 bases and J gave up 2 bases; unmatched junction bases: 7. Germline lookup yields CDR1 KGHSH and CDR2 LQKENI.

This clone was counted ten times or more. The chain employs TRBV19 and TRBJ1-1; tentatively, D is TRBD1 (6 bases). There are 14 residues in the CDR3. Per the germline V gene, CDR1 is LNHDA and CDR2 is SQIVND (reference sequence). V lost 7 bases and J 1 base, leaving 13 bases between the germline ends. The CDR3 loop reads CASNTGHPNTEAFF. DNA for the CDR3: TGTGCCAGTAATACGGGACACCCGAACACTGAAGCTTTCTTT.

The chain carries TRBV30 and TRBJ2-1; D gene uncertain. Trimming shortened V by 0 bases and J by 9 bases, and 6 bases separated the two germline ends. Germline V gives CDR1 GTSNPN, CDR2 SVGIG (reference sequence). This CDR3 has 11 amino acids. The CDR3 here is CAWSVKSEQFF. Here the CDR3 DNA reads TGTGCCTGGAGTGTAAAGAGTGAGCAGTTCTTC.

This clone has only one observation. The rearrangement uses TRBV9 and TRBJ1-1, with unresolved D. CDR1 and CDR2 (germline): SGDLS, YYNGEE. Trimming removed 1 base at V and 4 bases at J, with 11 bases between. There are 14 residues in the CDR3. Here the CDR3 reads CASSVWGGVTEAFF. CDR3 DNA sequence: TGTGCCAGCAGCGTATGGGGAGGTGTCACTGAAGCTTTCTTT.

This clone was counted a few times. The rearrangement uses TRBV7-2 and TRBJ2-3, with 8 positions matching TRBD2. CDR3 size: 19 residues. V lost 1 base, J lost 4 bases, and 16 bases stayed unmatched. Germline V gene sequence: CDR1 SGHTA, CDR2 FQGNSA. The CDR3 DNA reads TGTGCCAGCAGCTTAGGGAGGCTAGCGGGCGGGAGAGGTCCAGATACGCAGTATTTT. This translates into CASSLGRLAGGRGPDTQYF.

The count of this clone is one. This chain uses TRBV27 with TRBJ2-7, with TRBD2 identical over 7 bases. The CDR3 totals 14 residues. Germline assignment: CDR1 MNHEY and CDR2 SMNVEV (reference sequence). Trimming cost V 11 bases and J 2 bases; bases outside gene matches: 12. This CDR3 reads CAQEGLAATYEQYF. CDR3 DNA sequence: TGTGCCCAAGAAGGGCTAGCGGCTACCTACGAGCAGTACTTC.

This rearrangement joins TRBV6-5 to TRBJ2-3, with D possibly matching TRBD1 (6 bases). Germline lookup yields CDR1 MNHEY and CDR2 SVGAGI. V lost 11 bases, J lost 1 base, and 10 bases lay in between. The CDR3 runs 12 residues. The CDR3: CASWTGTDTQYF. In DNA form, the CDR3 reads TGTGCCTCTTGGACAGGCACAGATACGCAGTATTTT.

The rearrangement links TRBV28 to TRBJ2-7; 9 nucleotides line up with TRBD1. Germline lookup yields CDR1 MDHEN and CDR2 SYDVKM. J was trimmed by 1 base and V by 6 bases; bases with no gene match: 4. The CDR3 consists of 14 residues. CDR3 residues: CASRGTGSSYEQYF. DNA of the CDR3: TGTGCCAGCAGAGGGACAGGGTCATCCTACGAGCAGTACTTC. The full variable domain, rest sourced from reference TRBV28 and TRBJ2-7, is DVKVTQSSRYLVKRTGEKVFLECVQDMDHENMFWYRQDPGLGLRLIYFSYDVKMKEKGDIPEGYSVSREKKERFSLILESASTNQTSMYLCASRGTGSSYEQYFGPGTRLTVT.

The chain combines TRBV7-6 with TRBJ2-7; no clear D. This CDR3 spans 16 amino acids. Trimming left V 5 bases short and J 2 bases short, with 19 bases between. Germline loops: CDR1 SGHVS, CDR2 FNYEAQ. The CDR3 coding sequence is TGTGCCAGCAGCGATAGATCAACCGTTAAAGCCTACGAGCAGTACTTC. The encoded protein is CASSDRSTVKAYEQYF.

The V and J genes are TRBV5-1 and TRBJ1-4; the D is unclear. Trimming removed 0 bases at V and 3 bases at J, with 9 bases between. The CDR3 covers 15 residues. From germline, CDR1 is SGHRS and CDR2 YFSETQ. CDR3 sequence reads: CASSLVGGANEKLFF. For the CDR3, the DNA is TGCGCCAGCAGCTTGGTTGGAGGAGCTAATGAAAAACTGTTTTTT.

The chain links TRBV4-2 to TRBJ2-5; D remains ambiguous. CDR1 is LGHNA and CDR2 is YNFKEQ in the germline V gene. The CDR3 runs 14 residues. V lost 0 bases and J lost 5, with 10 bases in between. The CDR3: CASSQESMEETQYF. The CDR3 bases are TGTGCCAGCAGCCAAGAATCTATGGAGGAGACCCAGTACTTC.

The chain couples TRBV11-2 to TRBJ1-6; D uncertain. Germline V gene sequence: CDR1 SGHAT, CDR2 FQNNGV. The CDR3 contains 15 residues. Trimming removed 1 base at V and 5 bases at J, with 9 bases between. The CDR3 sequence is CASSLGEVNNSPLHF. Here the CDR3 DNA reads TGTGCCAGCAGCTTAGGTGAGGTGAATAATTCACCCCTCCACTTT.

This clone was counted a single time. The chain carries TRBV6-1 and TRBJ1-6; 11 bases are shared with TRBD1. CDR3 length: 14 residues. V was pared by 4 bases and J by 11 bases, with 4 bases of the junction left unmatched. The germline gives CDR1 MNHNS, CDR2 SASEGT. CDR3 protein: CASSVGDRGAPLHF. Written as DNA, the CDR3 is TGTGCCAGCAGTGTGGGGGACAGGGGGGCACCCCTCCACTTT.

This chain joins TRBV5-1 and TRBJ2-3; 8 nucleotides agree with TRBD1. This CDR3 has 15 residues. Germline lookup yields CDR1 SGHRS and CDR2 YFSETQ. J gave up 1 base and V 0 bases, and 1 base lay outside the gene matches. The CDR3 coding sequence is TGCGCCAGCAGCTTGGGGGGACAGGGCACAGATACGCAGTATTTT. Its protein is CASSLGGQGTDTQYF.

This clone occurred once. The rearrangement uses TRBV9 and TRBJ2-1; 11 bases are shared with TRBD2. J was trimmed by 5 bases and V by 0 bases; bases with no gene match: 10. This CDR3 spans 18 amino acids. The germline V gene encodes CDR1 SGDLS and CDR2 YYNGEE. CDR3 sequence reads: CASSVAGGLAAKDNEQFF. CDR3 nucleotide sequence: TGTGCCAGCAGCGTAGCTGGGGGACTAGCGGCTAAAGACAATGAGCAGTTCTTC.

The CDR3 coding sequence is TGTGCCAGCTCACCTCTCGGGGGGCACCCATGGGAGTACTTC. Translation gives CASSPLGGHPWEYF. V and J are TRBV18 and TRBJ2-7, with D possibly being TRBD2 (7 bases). CDR1 and CDR2 (germline): KGHSH, LQKENI. The CDR3 is 14 residues long. Trimming left V 3 bases short and J 11 bases short, with 20 bases between. The full variable domain, in which reference TRBV18 and TRBJ2-7 provide the parts outside the CDR3, is NAGVMQNPRHLVRRRGQEARLRCSPMKGHSHVYWYRQLPEEGLKFMVYLQKENIIDESGMPKERFSAEFPKEGPSILRIQQVVRGDSAAYFCASSPLGGHPWEYFGPGTRLTVT.

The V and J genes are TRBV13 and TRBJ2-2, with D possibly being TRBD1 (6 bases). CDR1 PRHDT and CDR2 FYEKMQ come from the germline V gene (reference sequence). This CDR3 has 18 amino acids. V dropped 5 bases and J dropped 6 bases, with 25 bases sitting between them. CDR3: CASSLNPFGTPKAGELFF. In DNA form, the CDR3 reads TGTGCCAGCAGCCTCAACCCGTTTGGGACACCTAAAGCCGGGGAGCTGTTTTTT.

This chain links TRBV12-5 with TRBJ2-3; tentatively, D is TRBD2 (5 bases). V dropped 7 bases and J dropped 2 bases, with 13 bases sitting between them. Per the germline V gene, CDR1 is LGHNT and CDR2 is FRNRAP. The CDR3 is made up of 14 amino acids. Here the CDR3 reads CASAISAATDTQYF. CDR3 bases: TGTGCTAGTGCGATTAGCGCGGCCACAGATACGCAGTATTTT.

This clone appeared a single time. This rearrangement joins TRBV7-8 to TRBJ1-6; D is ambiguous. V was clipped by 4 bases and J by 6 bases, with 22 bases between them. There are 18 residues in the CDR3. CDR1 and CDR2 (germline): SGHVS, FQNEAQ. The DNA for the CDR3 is TGTGCCAGCAGCTCCCCTCCCGGCGGAACCGTTTCTAATTCACCCCTCCACTTT. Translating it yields CASSSPPGGTVSNSPLHF.